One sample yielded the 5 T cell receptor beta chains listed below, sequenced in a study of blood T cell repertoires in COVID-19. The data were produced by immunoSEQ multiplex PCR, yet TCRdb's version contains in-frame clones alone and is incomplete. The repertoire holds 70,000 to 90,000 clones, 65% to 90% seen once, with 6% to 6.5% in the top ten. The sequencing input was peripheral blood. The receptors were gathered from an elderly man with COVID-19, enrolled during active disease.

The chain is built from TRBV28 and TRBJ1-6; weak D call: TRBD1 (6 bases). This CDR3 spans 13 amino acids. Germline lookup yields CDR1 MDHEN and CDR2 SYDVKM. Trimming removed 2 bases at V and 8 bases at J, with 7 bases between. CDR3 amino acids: CASSLNRDSPLHF. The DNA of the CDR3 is TGTGCCAGCAGTTTAAACAGGGATTCACCCCTCCACTTT.

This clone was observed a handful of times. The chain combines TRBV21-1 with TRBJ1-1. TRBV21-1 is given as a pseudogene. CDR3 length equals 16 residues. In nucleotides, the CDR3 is TGTGCCAGTCCCCCCGGGGAGGAGGGATCGGAGACTGAAGCTTTCTTT. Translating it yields CASPPGEEGSETEAFF.

The chain's CDR3 is CASRGQGVSPLHF. Written as DNA, the CDR3 is TGTGCCAGCAGGGGACAGGGGGTTTCACCCCTCCACTTT. The V gene is TRBV2, the J gene TRBJ1-6; the match to TRBD1 covers 11 bases. Germline-derived CDR1 and CDR2 are SNHLY and FYNNEI. Trimming took 6 bases from V and 9 from J; bases not matched to a gene: 1. The CDR3 contains 13 residues.

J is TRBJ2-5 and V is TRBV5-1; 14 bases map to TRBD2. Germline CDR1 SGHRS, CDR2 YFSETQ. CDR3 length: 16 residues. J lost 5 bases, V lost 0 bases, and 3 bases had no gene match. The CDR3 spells CASSLGLAGGMETQYF. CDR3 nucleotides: TGCGCCAGCAGCTTGGGACTAGCGGGGGGGATGGAGACCCAGTACTTC.

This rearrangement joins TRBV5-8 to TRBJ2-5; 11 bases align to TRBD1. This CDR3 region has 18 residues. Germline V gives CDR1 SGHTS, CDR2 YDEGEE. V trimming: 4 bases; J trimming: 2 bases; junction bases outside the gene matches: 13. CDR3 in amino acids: CASSAGQGAGLGQETQYF. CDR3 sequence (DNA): TGTGCCAGCAGCGCAGGACAGGGGGCGGGTCTCGGGCAAGAGACCCAGTACTTC.